This entry is about one T cell receptor (beta chain). Its target is not known. The data are from a study of shared clonotypes between healthy human individuals. The table came from immunoSEQ multiplex PCR; TCRdb's copy has only in-frame clones and leaves some out. Among about 320,000 clones listed, around 86% were seen once. CDR3 length equals 11 residues. CDR1 is SQVTM, CDR2 ANQGSEA, per germline. Caucasian adults residing in Nashville, Tennessee made up all the donors. Study-level points and caveats: In a handful of donors, approximately 5% of naive CD4 clonotypes appeared in common. An expected dependence of interdonor clonotype sharing on sequencing depth was noted.

This TCR was recovered from a man aged 18 to 30 in good health. Material: memory CD8+ T cells sorted from blood. Subset meaning: CD45RO+ cells pooled with CCR7-negative TemRA cells. The rearrangement uses TRBV29-1 and TRBJ2-5; D unclear. The J call may be faulty, since TRBJ2-7 better matches the DNA end. The CDR3 here is CSVEDLYEQYF. Here the CDR3 DNA reads TGCAGCGTTGAAGACCTCTACGAGCAGTACTTC.